Sequencing of this TCR beta chain was carried out in a study of cytomegalovirus exposure and HLA in healthy donors. 13 Jbeta primers and 60 Vbeta primers were used for the PCR. Clones were read by immunoSEQ multiplex PCR, and TCRdb kept only the in-frame ones, dropping some. Of approximately 140,000 clones in the sample, 82% were seen once. CDR1 LNHDA and CDR2 SQIVND come from the germline V gene (reference sequence). The ends were cut back, 9 bases at V and 0 bases at J, with 12 bases in the middle. The CDR3 is made up of 15 amino acids. This clone was picked up a small number of times. This TCR was sampled from a man aged 18 to 29 in good health and CMV-seropositive. The sequenced sample was PBMCs. The chain joins TRBV19 to TRBJ2-6; D ambiguous. CDR3 bases: TGTGCCAGCACGCCGCGTTACTCTGGGGCCAACGTCCTGACTTTC. This gives the protein CASTPRYSGANVLTF.